The text below deals with one T cell receptor beta chain. This specimen belongs to a study of shared clonotypes between healthy human individuals. Assay: immunoSEQ multiplex PCR; the TCRdb copy retains only in-frame clones and omits some. The sample lists approximately 1.1 million clones, around 78% occurring once. Sequenced sample: memory CD4+ T cells from PBMCs. Subset indicated: CD45RA-negative fraction. This clonotype was obtained from a man between 18 and 29 years old in good health. Some clones in this sample may be carry-over from other donors' samples.

The CDR3 spells CASSPTGLGRIGYTF. CDR3 sequence (DNA): TGTGCCAGCAGCCCGACAGGGTTGGGCCGTATTGGCTACACCTTC. The chain couples TRBV28 to TRBJ1-2, with 7 bases identical to TRBD1. The germline gives CDR1 MDHEN, CDR2 SYDVKM. This CDR3 spans 15 amino acids. The junction had 14 bases not matched to a gene; V was cut back by 6 bases and J by 7 bases.